By share of the sample, the clone carrying this T cell receptor (beta chain) is medium-sized (0.01 to 0.1%). The antigen remains undetermined. The source of the sample is a study of immune evolution from preneoplasia to lung adenocarcinoma. Study-wide findings and caveats: Top clone frequencies peaked in normal lung, apparently declining through invasive adenocarcinoma.

The repertoire was sequenced with immunoSEQ multiplex PCR; TCRdb's copy has only in-frame clones and lacks some. The data show about 5,500 clones, approximately 71% seen once. The V gene lost 1 base and the J gene lost 3 bases, with 15 bases spanning the gap. This CDR3 region has 16 residues. In germline, CDR1 is MNHNS, CDR2 SASEGT. The chain links TRBV6-1 to TRBJ1-2; a weak D match, TRBD1 (6 bases). Specimen: FFPE adjacent normal lung tissue. The source is an older person with lung adenocarcinoma. The CDR3 reads CASSEVDRSGDYGYTF. DNA of the CDR3: TGTGCCAGCAGTGAAGTTGACAGGTCCGGTGACTATGGCTACACCTTC.